The 15 T cell receptor beta chains below all came from one sample that was sequenced in a study of shared clonotypes between healthy human individuals. Sequenced by immunoSEQ multiplex PCR; TCRdb stores in-frame clones only, minus some. The sample holds 2 million to 2.5 million clones; 80% to 95% are singletons and the top ten take 0.37%. Sequencing was done on a sample of naive CD4+ T cells from PBMCs. Described subset: CD45RA+ positively selected. Receptors were obtained from a man between 18 and 35 years old in good health. Some clones in this sample may be carry-over from other donors' samples.

V gene TRBV2 combines with J gene TRBJ2-6, with 9 bases identical to TRBD1. V lost 7 bases and J lost 2; bases outside the gene matches: 3. Germline values: CDR1 SNHLY, CDR2 FYNNEI. CDR3 size: 15 residues. Here the CDR3 DNA reads TGTGCCAGCACCTGGGACAGGGCTGGGGCCAACGTCCTGACTTTC. Protein product: CASTWDRAGANVLTF.

This rearrangement joins TRBV28 to TRBJ1-5; TRBD1 is a possible D gene (6 bases). Germline assignment: CDR1 MDHEN and CDR2 SYDVKM. With 4 bases removed from V and 11 bases from J, the gap between germline ends came to 18 bases. CDR3 length: 14 residues. The CDR3 loop reads CASSSQGSTEAQHF. Here the CDR3 DNA reads TGTGCCAGCAGTTCACAGGGCTCAACGGAAGCCCAGCATTTT.

The rearrangement uses TRBV5-8 and TRBJ2-5; D remains unclear. The germline V gene has CDR1 SGHTS and CDR2 YDEGEE. The germline V and J ends were trimmed by 6 bases and 5 bases, with 14 bases remaining between them. The CDR3 loop spans 13 amino acids. The CDR3 nucleotides read TGTGCCAGCACCTACTTGGGTCGGGAGACCCAGTACTTC. It translates to CASTYLGRETQYF.

Details on this clone: Other DNA sequences from this sample encode an identical CDR3 as well. The V and J genes are TRBV7-3 and TRBJ2-1; 7 nucleotides line up with TRBD2. Germline CDR1 and CDR2: SGHTA and FQGTGA. CDR3 length: 12 amino acids. J gave up 9 bases and V 1 base, and 0 bases lay outside the gene matches. CDR3 sequence: CASSLRGGEQFF. The DNA for the CDR3 is TGTGCCAGCAGCTTAAGGGGGGGTGAGCAGTTCTTC.

The chain joins TRBV19 to TRBJ2-7; the match to TRBD1 covers 10 bases. V gave up 4 bases and J gave up 2 bases; unmatched junction bases: 5. This CDR3 comprises 15 residues. Per the germline V gene, CDR1 is LNHDA and CDR2 is SQIVND (reference sequence). CDR3 region: CASSTRDRGTYEQYF. The DNA for the CDR3 is TGTGCCAGTAGTACCCGGGACAGGGGTACCTACGAGCAGTACTTC.

The chain employs TRBV5-1 and TRBJ2-1; D is possibly TRBD1 or TRBD2 (5 bases each). V was trimmed by 5 bases and J by 6 bases, leaving 9 bases between them. This CDR3 is built from 12 residues. CDR1 and CDR2 from the germline V gene are SGHRS and YFSETQ. The CDR3 DNA follows: TGCGCCAGCAGGCCCGGGACCAATGAGCAGTTCTTC. Protein sequence: CASRPGTNEQFF.

This chain joins TRBV5-1 and TRBJ2-3; the D is unclear. Trimming removed 2 bases at V and 0 bases at J, with 7 bases between. The CDR3 totals 14 residues. CDR1 is SGHRS and CDR2 is YFSETQ in the germline V gene. The CDR3 bases are TGCGCCAGCAGCTTCCACACTAGCACAGATACGCAGTATTTT. Translation: CASSFHTSTDTQYF.

The genes are TRBV9 and TRBJ2-2, with a tentative D call TRBD2 (6 bases). Germline lookup yields CDR1 SGDLS and CDR2 YYNGEE. The V gene lost 0 bases and the J gene lost 0 bases, with 6 bases spanning the gap. The CDR3 extends over 15 amino acids. CDR3 DNA: TGTGCCAGCAGCGTAGCGGGGGCGAACACCGGGGAGCTGTTTTTT. Residues: CASSVAGANTGELFF.

The rearrangement joins TRBV6-5 to TRBJ1-1; D possibly corresponds to TRBD1 (5 bases). The V gene lost 7 bases and the J gene lost 9 bases, with 12 bases spanning the gap. Per the germline V gene, CDR1 is MNHEY and CDR2 is SVGAGI. CDR3 length: 11 amino acids. CDR3 nucleotides: TGTGCCAGCATCTCAGGGCAAAAAGCTTTCTTT. The encoded protein is CASISGQKAFF.

The V gene is TRBV4-2, the J gene TRBJ1-2, with no clear D. Germline CDR1 and CDR2: LGHNA and YNFKEQ. Deletions cut 0 bases from V and 4 bases from J, with 12 bases between. The CDR3 extends over 15 amino acids. DNA of the CDR3: TGTGCCAGCAGCCAAGATTTTCGGGGAGGCTATGGCTACACCTTC. It specifies CASSQDFRGGYGYTF.

The chain links TRBV2 to TRBJ2-7; D is perhaps TRBD2 (6 bases). The CDR3 runs to 16 residues. Trimming shortened V by 8 bases and J by 6 bases, and 26 bases separated the two germline ends. Germline V CDR1 and CDR2: SNHLY, FYNNEI. The CDR3, as DNA: TGTGCCAGCGATACTGGTCGGGAGCTCAAGGCCCGCGAGCAGTACTTC. Its translation: CASDTGRELKAREQYF.

The chain uses TRBV7-6 and TRBJ2-7, with 8 nucleotides matching TRBD2. The CDR3 has 14 amino acids. Germline loops: CDR1 SGHVS, CDR2 FNYEAQ. Trimming removed 5 bases from V and 6 bases from J; junction bases left unmatched: 9. DNA of the CDR3: TGTGCCAGCAGCCACCCCGGTCGGGGGGGCGAGCAGTACTTC. Protein sequence: CASSHPGRGGEQYF.

This clone was seen just once. V is TRBV28 and J is TRBJ2-7, with 7 nucleotides matching TRBD1. V was clipped by 5 bases and J by 2 bases; unmatched bases: 9. This CDR3 is built from 15 residues. The germline V gene encodes CDR1 MDHEN and CDR2 SYDVKM. The CDR3 coding sequence is TGTGCCAGCAGTACTGGGACAGACCTTACCTACGAGCAGTACTTC. Residues: CASSTGTDLTYEQYF.

The rearrangement uses TRBV2 and TRBJ2-1; possible D gene TRBD1, 6 bases. Germline values: CDR1 SNHLY, CDR2 FYNNEI. Between the trimmed V and J ends, which lost 7 bases and 0 bases, there was a span of 10 bases. The length of the CDR3 is 14 residues. The CDR3 reads CASKGEPSYNEQFF. CDR3 bases: TGTGCCAGCAAGGGGGAGCCCTCCTACAATGAGCAGTTCTTC.

The gene calls are TRBV7-9 and TRBJ2-1; D is ambiguous. With 5 bases removed from V and 7 bases from J, the gap between germline ends came to 9 bases. This CDR3 has 12 residues. Per germline, CDR1 SEHNR and CDR2 FQNEAQ (reference sequence). This CDR3 is CASSPDKNEQFF. The CDR3 DNA sequence: TGTGCCAGCAGCCCAGACAAGAATGAGCAGTTCTTC.